The 14 T cell receptor beta chains listed next were all sequenced from one sample in a study of T cell clusters in autoimmune cytopenias. TRB rearrangements were amplified by touch-down multiplex PCR with mixed TRB-A/B primers. TCRdb re-called the multiplex PCR reads; every CDR3 protein appears as one record, without DNA. In total, the table holds under 3,500 distinct CDR3 sequences. Some 34,000 genome equivalents of blood DNA were amplified for TRB. Source material: peripheral blood. The source of these receptors is a human donor with an autoimmune cytopenia or autoimmune hepatitis (not recorded which).

According to its frequency, this clonotype is medium-sized. This CDR3 reads CASSLLAKTNEQFF. The chain carries TRBV5-1 and TRBJ2-1; no DNA is available, so the TRBD2 call from TCRdb remains unchecked. The CDR3 runs 14 residues. Germline V CDR1 and CDR2: SGHRS, YFSETQ.

This rearrangement joins TRBV5-1 to TRBJ1-3; there is no DNA to check the TCRdb D call of TRBD1. CDR3 length: 16 amino acids. Germline V gives CDR1 SGHRS, CDR2 YFSETQ. The CDR3 loop reads CASSSGGVSAGNTIYF.

This clonotype counts as medium-sized (0.01 to 0.1%) by frequency. The chain couples TRBV10-3 to TRBJ2-7; TCRdb indicates TRBD1, and absent DNA this call remains unverified. The germline V gene encodes CDR1 ENHRY and CDR2 SYGVKD. This CDR3 region has 12 residues. The CDR3 here is CAIAGGMDEQYF.

The chain recombines TRBV20-1 with TRBJ1-1; without DNA, the TCRdb call of TRBD1 cannot be checked. From germline, CDR1 is DFQATT and CDR2 SNEGSKA (reference sequence). The CDR3 spans 13 residues. Here the CDR3 reads CSATSSGQTEAFF.

The V and J genes are TRBV20-1 and TRBJ1-5; TCRdb picks TRBD1, but there is no DNA to check that call. Germline loops: CDR1 DFQATT, CDR2 SNEGSKA (reference sequence). The CDR3 is 15 amino acids. CDR3 loop: CSAAGHPFSNQPQHF.

This clonotype counts as medium-sized by frequency. The V call is TRBV19, the J call TRBJ2-1. CDR1 LNHDA and CDR2 SQIVND come from the germline V gene (reference sequence). This CDR3 has 13 amino acids. The CDR3 sequence: CASSKIGNDEQFF.

By frequency, this clonotype is large (0.1 to 1%). This chain links TRBV19 with TRBJ2-3; as DNA is missing, the TRBD1 call by TCRdb cannot be tested. Germline lookup yields CDR1 LNHDA and CDR2 SQIVND (reference sequence). The CDR3 sequence is 17 residues long. CDR3 amino acids: CASKGVGEERSTDTQYF.

The chain is built from TRBV20-1 and TRBJ2-3. The germline V gene encodes CDR1 DFQATT and CDR2 SNEGSKA (reference sequence). The CDR3 is 11 amino acids. The CDR3 sequence is CSARVVDTQYF.

Its frequency marks this clonotype as medium-sized. The chain couples TRBV6-5 to TRBJ1-4. Germline lookup yields CDR1 MNHEY and CDR2 SVGAGI. This CDR3 contains 13 residues. CDR3 sequence reads: CASSGTTNEKLFF.

In terms of frequency, this clonotype is medium-sized. This sequence joins TRBV6-5 and TRBJ1-6. The CDR3 has 16 amino acids. Germline CDR1 reads MNHEY; CDR2 reads SVGAGI. The CDR3: CASRPPSVSYNSPLHF.

This chain connects TRBV5-1 to TRBJ1-3; the TCRdb call, TRBD1, lacks DNA for checking. CDR3 size: 16 residues. Germline CDR1 reads SGHRS; CDR2 reads YFSETQ. The CDR3 spells CASSTGQSLAGNTIYF.

By frequency, this clonotype is medium-sized. The chain couples TRBV19 to TRBJ2-7. Germline CDR1 is LNHDA and CDR2 is SQIVND (reference sequence). This CDR3 spans 14 amino acids. CDR3 sequence reads: CASRETGSSYEQYF. Drawing the rest from reference TRBV19 and TRBJ2-7, the complete variable domain is DGGITQSPKYLFRKEGQNVTLSCEQNLNHDAMYWYRQDPGQGLRLIYYSQIVNDFQKGDIAEGYSVSREKKESFPLTVTSAQKNPTAFYLCASRETGSSYEQYFGPGTRLTVT.

This chain's CDR3 is CASSLGTGYQPQHF. The chain is built from TRBV12-3 or TRBV12-4 and TRBJ1-5; with no DNA, the TCRdb D assignment of TRBD1 cannot be verified. This CDR3 is 14 amino acids long.

Considering frequency, this clonotype is medium-sized. The V gene is TRBV6-5, the J gene TRBJ2-7; TCRdb's assignment of TRBD2 cannot be checked, as there is no DNA. Germline V gene sequence: CDR1 MNHEY, CDR2 SVGAGI. The CDR3 is made up of 15 amino acids. The CDR3 protein is CASSYMGEGTYEQYF.